This T cell receptor (beta chain) originates from a study of CD8+ T cells in alopecia areata. Study-level information: Tofacitinib therapy took 6 to 18 months; 6 months off drug came after.

There are a few counts of this clone. Extracted RNA was reverse transcribed, and the resulting cDNA served as sequencing template. The repertoire was sequenced with immunoSEQ multiplex PCR; TCRdb's copy has only in-frame clones and lacks some. The sample shows 150,000 to 180,000 clones, around 50% of them seen only once. Using a FACSAria, the CD4+ and CD8+ T cells were sorted from the PBMCs. The clonotype comes from a human donor with alopecia areata. Specimen: CD8+ T cells sorted from blood, collected at week 0.

CDR3 amino acids: CASSLSGEKLFF. The DNA for the CDR3 is TGTGCCAGCAGCTTATCCGGGGAAAAACTGTTTTTT. J is TRBJ1-4 and V is TRBV7-9; D is unresolved. Trimming removed 2 bases at V and 8 bases at J, with 6 bases between. Germline V CDR1 and CDR2: SEHNR, FQNEAQ (reference sequence). CDR3 length equals 12 residues.